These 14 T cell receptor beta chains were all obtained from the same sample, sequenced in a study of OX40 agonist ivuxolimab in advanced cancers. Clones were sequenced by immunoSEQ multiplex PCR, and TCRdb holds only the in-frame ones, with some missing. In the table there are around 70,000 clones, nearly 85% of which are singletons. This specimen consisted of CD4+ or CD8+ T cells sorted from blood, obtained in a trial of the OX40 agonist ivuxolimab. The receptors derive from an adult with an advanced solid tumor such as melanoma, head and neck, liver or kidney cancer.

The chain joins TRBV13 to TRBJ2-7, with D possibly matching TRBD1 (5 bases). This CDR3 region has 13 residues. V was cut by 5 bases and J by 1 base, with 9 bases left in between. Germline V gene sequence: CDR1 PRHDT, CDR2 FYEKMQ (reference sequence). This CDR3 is CASSGDSSYEQYF. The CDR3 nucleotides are TGTGCCAGCAGCGGAGACAGTTCCTACGAGCAGTACTTC.

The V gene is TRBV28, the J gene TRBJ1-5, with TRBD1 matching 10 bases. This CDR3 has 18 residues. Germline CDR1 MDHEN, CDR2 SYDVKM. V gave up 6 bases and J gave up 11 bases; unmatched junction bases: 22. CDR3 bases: TGTGCCAGCAGCAAGGTTGATGACAGGGGGCGGAAGAAAAGGACCCAGCATTTT. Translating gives CASSKVDDRGRKKRTQHF.

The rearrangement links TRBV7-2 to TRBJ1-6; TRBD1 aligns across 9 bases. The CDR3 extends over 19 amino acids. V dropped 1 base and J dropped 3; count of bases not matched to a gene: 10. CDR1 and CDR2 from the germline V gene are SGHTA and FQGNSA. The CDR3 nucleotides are TGTGCCAGCAGCTTAGTATGGGGACAGGGATCCGGCTATAATTCACCCCTCCACTTT. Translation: CASSLVWGQGSGYNSPLHF.

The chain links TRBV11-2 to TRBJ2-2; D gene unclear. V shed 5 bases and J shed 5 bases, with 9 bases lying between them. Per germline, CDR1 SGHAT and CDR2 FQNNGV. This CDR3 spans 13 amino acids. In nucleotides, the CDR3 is TGTGCCAGCAGCCTTGTGGGTACCGGGGAGCTGTTTTTT. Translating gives CASSLVGTGELFF. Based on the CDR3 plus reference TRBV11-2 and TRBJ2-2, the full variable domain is EAGVAQSPRYKIIEKRQSVAFWCNPISGHATLYWYQQILGQGPKLLIQFQNNGVVDDSQLPKDRFSAERLKGVDSTLKIQPAKLEDSAVYLCASSLVGTGELFFGEGSRLTVL.

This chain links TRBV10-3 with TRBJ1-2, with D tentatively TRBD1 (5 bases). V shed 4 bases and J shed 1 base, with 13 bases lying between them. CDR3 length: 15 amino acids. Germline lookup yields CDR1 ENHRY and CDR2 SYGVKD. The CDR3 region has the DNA TGTGCCATCAGTGCGCAGGGCAGTCTTAACTATGGCTACACCTTC. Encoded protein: CAISAQGSLNYGYTF.

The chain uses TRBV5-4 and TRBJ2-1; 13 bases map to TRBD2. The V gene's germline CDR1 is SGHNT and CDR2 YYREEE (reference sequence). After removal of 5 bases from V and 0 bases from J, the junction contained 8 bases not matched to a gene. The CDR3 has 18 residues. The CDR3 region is CASSRTSGGFTSYNEQFF. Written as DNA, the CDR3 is TGTGCCAGCAGTCGGACTAGCGGGGGTTTTACCTCCTACAATGAGCAGTTCTTC.

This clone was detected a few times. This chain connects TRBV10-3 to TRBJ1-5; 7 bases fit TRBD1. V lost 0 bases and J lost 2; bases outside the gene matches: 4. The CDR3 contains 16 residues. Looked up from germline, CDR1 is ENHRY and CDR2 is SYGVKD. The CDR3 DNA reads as TGTGCCATCAGTGAGTCGAACAGGGGAGGCAATCAGCCCCAGCATTTT. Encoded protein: CAISESNRGGNQPQHF.

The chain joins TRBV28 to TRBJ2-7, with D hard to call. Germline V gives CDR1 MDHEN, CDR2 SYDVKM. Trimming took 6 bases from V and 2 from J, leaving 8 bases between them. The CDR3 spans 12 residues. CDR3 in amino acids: CASSSAPYEQYF. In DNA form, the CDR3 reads TGTGCCAGCAGCTCCGCCCCCTACGAGCAGTACTTC.

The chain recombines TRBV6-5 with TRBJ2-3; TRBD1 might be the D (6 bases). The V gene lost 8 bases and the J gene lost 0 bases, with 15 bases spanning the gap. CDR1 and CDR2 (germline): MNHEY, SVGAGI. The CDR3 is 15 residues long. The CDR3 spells CASATGPTSTDTQYF. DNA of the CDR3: TGTGCCAGCGCAACAGGGCCTACTAGCACAGATACGCAGTATTTT.

As DNA, the CDR3 is TGTGCCAGCAGTTACAAGGACAGTCCGGGCACCGGGGAGCTGTTTTTT. Residues: CASSYKDSPGTGELFF. The rearrangement uses TRBV6-5 and TRBJ2-2; tentative D call: TRBD1 (6 bases). The germline CDR1 and CDR2 sequences are MNHEY and SVGAGI. This CDR3 contains 16 residues. Trimming took 2 bases from V and 4 from J, leaving 14 bases between them.

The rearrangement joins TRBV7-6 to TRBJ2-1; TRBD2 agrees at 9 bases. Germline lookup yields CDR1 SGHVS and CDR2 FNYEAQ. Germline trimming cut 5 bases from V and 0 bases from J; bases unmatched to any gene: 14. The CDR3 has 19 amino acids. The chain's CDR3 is CASSPPAGGPFFSYNEQFF. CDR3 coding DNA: TGTGCCAGCAGCCCACCCGCGGGGGGGCCCTTTTTCTCCTACAATGAGCAGTTCTTC.

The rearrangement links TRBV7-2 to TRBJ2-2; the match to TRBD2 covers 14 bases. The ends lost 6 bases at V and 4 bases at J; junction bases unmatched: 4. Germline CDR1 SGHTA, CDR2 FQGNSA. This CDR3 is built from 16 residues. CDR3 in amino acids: CASSRTSGGRTGELFF. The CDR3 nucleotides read TGTGCCAGCAGTCGGACTAGCGGGGGGCGCACCGGGGAGCTGTTTTTT.

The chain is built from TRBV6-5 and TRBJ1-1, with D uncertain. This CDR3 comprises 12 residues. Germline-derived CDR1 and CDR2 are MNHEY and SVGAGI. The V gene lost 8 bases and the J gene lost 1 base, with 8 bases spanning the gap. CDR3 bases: TGTGCCAGCCTCGCCAGGAACACTGAAGCTTTCTTT. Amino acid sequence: CASLARNTEAFF.

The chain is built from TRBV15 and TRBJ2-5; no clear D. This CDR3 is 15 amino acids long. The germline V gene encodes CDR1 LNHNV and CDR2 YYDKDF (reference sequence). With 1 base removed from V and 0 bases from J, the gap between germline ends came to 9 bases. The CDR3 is CATSRGTVYQETQYF. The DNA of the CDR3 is TGTGCCACCAGCAGAGGGACGGTGTACCAAGAGACCCAGTACTTC.